One and the same sample provided the 6 T cell receptor beta chains below, sequenced in a study of shared clonotypes between healthy human individuals. The repertoire was sequenced with immunoSEQ multiplex PCR; TCRdb's copy has only in-frame clones and lacks some. The sample has 300,000 to 400,000 clones, 87% seen once. Sequencing was done on a sample of memory CD8+ T cells sorted from blood. This sample's subset: CD45RO+ cells pooled with CCR7-negative TemRA cells. The receptors were sampled from a man aged 18 to 29 in good health.

This chain joins TRBV13 and TRBJ2-7; D gene uncertain. The CDR3 runs to 14 residues. The V gene's germline CDR1 is PRHDT and CDR2 FYEKMQ (reference sequence). Trimming stripped 0 bases from V and 3 bases from J, with 9 bases between. In nucleotides, the CDR3 is TGTGCCAGCAGCTTAGGCCCTAGGATCTACGAGCAGTACTTC. Its translation is CASSLGPRIYEQYF.

V and J are TRBV13 and TRBJ2-7; the match to TRBD2 covers 10 bases. This CDR3 is 15 amino acids long. Germline V CDR1 and CDR2: PRHDT, FYEKMQ (reference sequence). The junction had 5 bases not matched to a gene; V was cut back by 3 bases and J by 3 bases. CDR3 bases: TGTGCCAGCAGCTTGGCGCTAGCGGGAGACTACGAGCAGTACTTC. Translation gives CASSLALAGDYEQYF.

The chain couples TRBV2 to TRBJ2-7; 7 bases align to TRBD2. CDR3 length: 13 amino acids. V was pared by 5 bases and J by 2 bases, with 3 bases of the junction left unmatched. Germline CDR1 is SNHLY and CDR2 is FYNNEI. CDR3 bases: TGTGCCAGCAGTCCGACTAGCACCTACGAGCAGTACTTC. It codes for CASSPTSTYEQYF.

The J gene is TRBJ1-1, the V gene TRBV7-9, with TRBD1 matching over 9 bases. V shed 1 base, J shed 4 bases, and the junction held 10 bases outside the gene matches. The length of the CDR3 is 17 residues. Germline CDR1 SEHNR, CDR2 FQNEAQ (reference sequence). The CDR3 DNA reads as TGTGCCAGCAGCTTAGTCCCGGGACAGGGTGGCCCCACTGAAGCTTTCTTT. It yields the protein CASSLVPGQGGPTEAFF.

V usage is TRBV5-1 and J usage is TRBJ2-1, with a weak D call TRBD2 (6 bases). Germline V lookup: CDR1 SGHRS, CDR2 YFSETQ. CDR3 length: 15 amino acids. V shed 4 bases and J shed 6 bases, with 17 bases lying between them. CDR3 protein: CASSTGTGNSNEQFF. The CDR3 DNA reads as TGCGCCAGCAGCACCGGGACTGGGAATAGCAATGAGCAGTTCTTC.

The sample holds a few counts of this clone. This chain links TRBV4-1 with TRBJ2-1; TRBD2 aligns across 9 bases. Germline lookup yields CDR1 MGHRA and CDR2 YSYEKL. The trim removed 0 bases at V and 7 bases at J, leaving 7 bases unmatched. The CDR3 length is 16 residues. CDR3: CASSQDRLAGTNEQFF. Written as DNA, the CDR3 is TGCGCCAGCAGCCAAGATAGGCTAGCGGGAACAAATGAGCAGTTCTTC.